This is a list of T cell receptor beta chains from one sample in a study of blood T cell repertoires in COVID-19. The repertoire was sequenced with immunoSEQ multiplex PCR; TCRdb's copy has only in-frame clones and lacks some. The table includes 250,000 to 300,000 clones, 88% detected once. Specimen: peripheral blood. The receptors here all came from a woman aged 40 to 49 who had recovered from COVID-19. Each CDR3 is given without its conserved first and last residue. The D gene is left open where the match is weak.

V gene | D gene | CDR3 protein
TRBV6-4 | - | ASSTGTLEAF
TRBV3-1/TRBV3-2 | TRBD1 | ASSRPTGDGGYT
TRBV27 | - | ASSLFSAYEQY
TRBV5-5 | TRBD1 | ASSPPTGKGYNEQF
TRBV18 | TRBD1 | ASSPQQGGAEKLF
TRBV4-2 | TRBD2 | ASSPARGGSGAYEQY
TRBV7-6 | - | ASSRHRGLSTDTQY
TRBV11-3 | TRBD2 | ASSPGLAGAGEQF
TRBV7-2 | TRBD1 | ASNDAGGNSPLH
TRBV24-1 | TRBD1 | ATSDSQSGTGQSYEQY
TRBV3-1/TRBV3-2 | TRBD2 | ASSQAGGGGGQY
TRBV3-1/TRBV3-2 | TRBD1 | ASSHRDRGHKNYGYT
TRBV7-2 | TRBD2 | ASSLVASGRGETQY
TRBV1 | - | TSSHKLPGLAGGLQETQY
TRBV25-1 | - | ASWSSGNTIY
TRBV29-1 | TRBD1 | SVEDPGTGTEKLF
TRBV24-1 | - | ATSDFRGSPLH
TRBV9 | - | ASTTGPGANVLT
TRBV6-2/TRBV6-3 | TRBD2 | ASNPSGPYNEQF
TRBV11-3 | TRBD1 | ASSHPPWTAQGDIQY
TRBV18 | - | ASSQQQETQY
TRBV7-9 | TRBD1 | ASSLAAGGALTRGYT
TRBV5-4 | TRBD2 | ASRWTSGTMNTGELF
TRBV6-5 | - | ASSPRQASGNTIY
TRBV19 | - | ASSPPGFGNEKLF
TRBV27 | - | ASSSSGANVLT
TRBV14 | - | ASSKQGYEQY
TRBV27 | TRBD1 | ASSWTTGAVGEQY
TRBV19 | - | ASSIGQGVGANVLT
TRBV19 | TRBD1 | ASSIGGGAGTGELF
TRBV4-2 | - | ASSQGPLSSGTGELF